Listed here are 13 T cell receptor beta chains from one sample, sequenced in a study of T cells in Graves' hyperthyroidism and ophthalmopathy. Amplified TCR beta CDR3 regions derived from RNA transcripts. First-round RT-PCR with HTBI primers amplified the TCR CDR3 region. TCRdb re-derived calls from the multiplex PCR reads in MiXCR, one entry per CDR3 protein. The sample includes some 500,000 distinct CDR3 sequences, over 13% of them seen just once. Sequencing was carried out using blood. These receptors all stem from a woman aged 18 to 35 with Graves' hyperthyroidism.

This clonotype was detected many times. V usage is TRBV12-3 or TRBV12-4 and J usage is TRBJ2-7; TRBD2 matches at 10 bases. With V trimmed by 3 bases and J by 6 bases, 5 bases remained unmatched. This CDR3 has 14 residues. DNA of the CDR3: TGTGCCAGCAGTTTTATCCTAGCGGGAGCCGAGCAGTACTTC. Protein: CASSFILAGAEQYF.

As to this clonotype: It may be a read error: a sequence one base away is much more abundant. V usage is TRBV6-5 and J usage is TRBJ2-1; 13 nucleotides agree with TRBD2. This CDR3 has 17 amino acids. Germline-derived CDR1 and CDR2 are MNHEY and SVGAGI. The CDR3 here is CTSSYPKPGLAGLEQFF. CDR3 coding DNA: TGTACCAGCAGTTATCCAAAGCCGGGACTAGCGGGATTAGAGCAGTTCTTC.

This clonotype was observed at least ten times. The chain has TRBV6-1 and TRBJ2-3; 9 bases line up with TRBD2. Trimming took 7 bases from V and 5 from J; bases not matched to a gene: 13. CDR3 length equals 16 residues. CDR1 is MNHNS, CDR2 SASEGT, per germline. The CDR3 here is CASILPSGKTLDTQYF. The CDR3 nucleotides read TGTGCCAGCATCCTGCCTAGCGGGAAAACGTTAGATACGCAGTATTTT.

This clonotype has ten or more counts. CDR3 DNA sequence: TGCAGCGTCGCCGGACTAGCGGCTTCCAATGAGCAGTTCTTC. Amino acid sequence: CSVAGLAASNEQFF. The V call is TRBV29-1, the J call TRBJ2-1; 10 bases fit TRBD2. CDR1 is SQVTM and CDR2 is ANQGSEA in the germline V gene. The CDR3 extends over 14 amino acids. The ends lost 6 bases at V and 6 bases at J; junction bases unmatched: 8.

Regarding this clonotype: A single base separates this from a much larger clone, so it may be a read error. This chain uses TRBV2 with TRBJ1-2; D is undetermined. Per germline, CDR1 SNHLY and CDR2 FYNNEI. This CDR3 has 15 amino acids. CDR3 in DNA: TGTGCCAGCAGTGAAGAGGCTGGCAGTTTCTATGGCTGCACCTTC. This translates into CASSEEAGSFYGCTF.

In this sample, this clonotype turned up many times. This rearrangement joins TRBV11-3 to TRBJ2-5, with 10 bases matching TRBD1. With V trimmed by 4 bases and J by 4 bases, 6 bases remained unmatched. The germline V gene has CDR1 SGHNT and CDR2 YENEEA. The length of the CDR3 is 15 residues. The CDR3, as DNA: TGTGCCAGCAGCTCGCGGGACAGGGGTGGAGAGACCCAGTACTTC. Its translation: CASSSRDRGGETQYF.

CDR3 in DNA: TGTGCCAGCAGCTCATTAGGGGGGGGACTAGCGGGAGACGAGCAGTACGTC. Translating it yields CASSSLGGGLAGDEQYV. J is TRBJ2-7 and V is TRBV11-3; 14 positions agree with TRBD2. Looked up from germline, CDR1 is SGHNT and CDR2 is YENEEA. CDR3 length equals 17 residues. The J segment lost 5 bases and the V segment lost 4 bases, leaving 10 bases of the junction unmatched.

There are many counts of this clonotype. The V call is TRBV7-8, the J call TRBJ2-3; D remains unclear. V lost 5 bases and J lost 4, with 13 bases in between. The CDR3 runs to 14 residues. Germline CDR1 SGHVS, CDR2 FQNEAQ. In nucleotides, the CDR3 is TGTGCCAGCAGCCTCCTATGGGCGGCAGATACGCAGTATTTT. Translating gives CASSLLWAADTQYF.

This clonotype was seen many times. The CDR3 spells CASSLAGTGWIDEQFF. The DNA of the CDR3 is TGTGCCAGCAGCTTAGCAGGGACAGGGTGGATCGATGAGCAGTTCTTC. The chain couples TRBV7-2 to TRBJ2-1; 9 bases line up with TRBD1. Germline CDR1 SGHTA, CDR2 FQGNSA. CDR3 length: 16 residues. The V gene end was trimmed by 0 bases and the J gene end by 8 bases; junction bases not matched to a gene: 8.

This chain joins TRBV20-1 and TRBJ2-2; D remains unclear. The CDR3 covers 12 residues. In germline, CDR1 is DFQATT, CDR2 SNEGSKA (reference sequence). Between the trimmed V and J ends, which lost 1 base and 5 bases, there was a span of 5 bases. This CDR3 reads CSARVRTGELFF. CDR3 nucleotides: TGCAGTGCTAGAGTGAGGACCGGGGAGCTGTTTTTT.

This clonotype came up many times. The V gene is TRBV11-2, the J gene TRBJ1-5; D is unresolved. The V and J ends lost 4 bases and 0 bases respectively, with 7 bases between them. The CDR3 loop spans 14 amino acids. Germline V gene sequence: CDR1 SGHAT, CDR2 FQNNGV. CDR3 in DNA: TGTGCCAGCAGCTCTCAGCATAGCAATCAGCCCCAGCATTTT. Amino acids: CASSSQHSNQPQHF.

With respect to this clonotype: A much larger clone is a single base away; this may be a read error. This sequence joins TRBV7-9 and TRBJ2-7, with a tentative D call TRBD2 (7 bases). Judging by the DNA end, TRBJ2-1 fits better; the J call may be wrong. The germline V gene encodes CDR1 SEHNR and CDR2 FQNEAQ (reference sequence). The CDR3 has 15 amino acids. CDR3 nucleotides: TGTGCCAGCAGCTTAGAAGCGGGACACCACTACGAGCAGTTCTTC. It specifies CASSLEAGHHYEQFF.

On this clonotype itself: One end of the junction is discordant with germline, which a read error may explain. CDR3 region: CASGLSQETQYF. CDR3 sequence (DNA): TGTGCCAGCGGCTTAAGCCAAGAGACCCAGTACTTC. The chain combines TRBV11-2 with TRBJ2-5; D remains unclear. Germline V lookup: CDR1 SGHAT, CDR2 FQNNGV. CDR3 length: 12 amino acids.